This T cell receptor beta chain was recorded in a study of neoadjuvant nivolumab and ipilimumab in lung cancer. Germline values: CDR1 KGHSH, CDR2 LQKENI. CDR3 size: 14 residues. Between the trimmed V and J ends, which lost 3 bases and 2 bases, there was a span of 10 bases. Sequencing used immunoSEQ multiplex PCR; TCRdb keeps in-frame clones, though not all of them. The sample records about 6,000 clones, 65% being singletons. Study outcomes and limitations: Pretherapy blood TCR richness correlated positively with resected tumor richness. A small number of samples were TCR sequenced.

Concerning this clone itself: The antigen remains undetermined.

The chain links TRBV18 to TRBJ2-5; TRBD1 or TRBD2 may be the D gene (5 bases each). Sequencing was performed on tumor tissue, taken after neoadjuvant nivolumab, alone or with ipilimumab, at or shortly before surgery. The receptor was isolated from an adult with non-small cell lung cancer. CDR3 sequence (DNA): TGTGCCAGCTCACCGAGGGGCCTGCAAGAGACCCAGTACTTC. It is translated as CASSPRGLQETQYF. The whole variable domain, remainder taken from reference TRBV18 and TRBJ2-5, is NAGVMQNPRHLVRRRGQEARLRCSPMKGHSHVYWYRQLPEEGLKFMVYLQKENIIDESGMPKERFSAEFPKEGPSILRIQQVVRGDSAAYFCASSPRGLQETQYFGPGTRLLVL.